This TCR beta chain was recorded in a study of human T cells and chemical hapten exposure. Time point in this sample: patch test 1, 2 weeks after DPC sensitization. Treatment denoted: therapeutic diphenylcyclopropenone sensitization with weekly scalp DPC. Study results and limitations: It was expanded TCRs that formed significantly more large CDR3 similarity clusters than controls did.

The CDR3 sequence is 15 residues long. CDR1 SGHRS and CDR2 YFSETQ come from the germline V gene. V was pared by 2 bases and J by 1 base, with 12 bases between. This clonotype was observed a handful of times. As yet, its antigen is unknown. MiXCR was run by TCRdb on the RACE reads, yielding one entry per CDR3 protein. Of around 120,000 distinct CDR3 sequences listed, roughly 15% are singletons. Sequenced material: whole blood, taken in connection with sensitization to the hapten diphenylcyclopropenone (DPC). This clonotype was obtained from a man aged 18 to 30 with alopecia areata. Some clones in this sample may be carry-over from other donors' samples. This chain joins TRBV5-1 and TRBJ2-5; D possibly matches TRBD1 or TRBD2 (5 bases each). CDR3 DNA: TGCGCCAGCAGCTTAAGTCCGGGGCTCCAAGAGACCCAGTACTTC. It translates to CASSLSPGLQETQYF.